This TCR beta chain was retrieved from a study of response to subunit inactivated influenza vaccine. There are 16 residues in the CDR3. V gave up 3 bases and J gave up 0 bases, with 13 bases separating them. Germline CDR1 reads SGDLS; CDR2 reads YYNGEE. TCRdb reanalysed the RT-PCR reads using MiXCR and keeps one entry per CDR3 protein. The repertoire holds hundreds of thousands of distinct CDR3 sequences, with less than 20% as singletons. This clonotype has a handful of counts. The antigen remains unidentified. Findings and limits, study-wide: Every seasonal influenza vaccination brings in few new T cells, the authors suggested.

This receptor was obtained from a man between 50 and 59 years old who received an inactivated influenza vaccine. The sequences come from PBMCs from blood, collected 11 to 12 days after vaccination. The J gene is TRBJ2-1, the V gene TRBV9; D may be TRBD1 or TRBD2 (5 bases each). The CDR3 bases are TGTGCCAGCAGCGCCCGGGGCCTAAGCTCCTACAATGAGCAGTTCTTC. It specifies CASSARGLSSYNEQFF.